These 23 T cell receptor beta chains originate from one sample sequenced in a study of cytomegalovirus exposure and HLA in healthy donors. Repertoires were generated with immunoSEQ multiplex PCR, while TCRdb's copy carries only in-frame clones and drops some. The sample has about 300,000 clones; 85% to 90% are singletons. The sequenced material came from PBMCs. These receptors were collected from a woman aged 18-30 years in good health and CMV-seronegative.

V usage is TRBV6-5 and J usage is TRBJ1-4; D is unresolved. Trimming removed 4 bases from V and 8 bases from J, with 17 bases in between. Germline-derived CDR1 and CDR2 are MNHEY and SVGAGI. The CDR3 consists of 15 residues. The CDR3 sequence is CASSFLPGVTEKLFF. For the CDR3, the DNA is TGTGCCAGCAGTTTCCTCCCCGGGGTAACGGAAAAACTGTTTTTT.

The chain employs TRBV6-5 and TRBJ2-1, with 7 positions matching TRBD1. CDR1 MNHEY and CDR2 SVGAGI come from the germline V gene. The CDR3 totals 15 residues. J gave up 7 bases and V 6 bases, and 12 bases lay outside the gene matches. The CDR3: CASSNRQGTRNEQFF. CDR3 coding DNA: TGTGCCAGCAGCAACCGACAGGGTACGCGAAATGAGCAGTTCTTC.

V is TRBV5-4 and J is TRBJ2-3; 13 nucleotides line up with TRBD2. The CDR3 runs 14 residues. V was pared by 4 bases and J by 7 bases, with 3 bases of the junction left unmatched. Germline lookup yields CDR1 SGHNT and CDR2 YYREEE (reference sequence). The chain's CDR3 is CASSRTSGRYTQYF. Written as DNA, the CDR3 is TGTGCCAGCAGCCGGACTAGCGGGAGATATACGCAGTATTTT.

The gene calls are TRBV19 and TRBJ2-7, with 8 bases that match TRBD2. The germline V gene encodes CDR1 LNHDA and CDR2 SQIVND (reference sequence). V lost 7 bases, J lost 6 bases, and 8 bases stayed unmatched. The CDR3 is 13 residues long. The CDR3: CASNTAGAGEQYF. CDR3 nucleotide sequence: TGTGCCAGTAATACAGCGGGAGCTGGCGAGCAGTACTTC.

The chain links TRBV29-1 to TRBJ1-1; TRBD1 matches at 12 bases. CDR1 and CDR2 (germline): SQVTM, ANQGSEA. The CDR3 spans 15 residues. Trimming at V came to 6 bases and at J to 5 bases, leaving 10 bases not matched to a gene. Here the CDR3 reads CSVFRDRGQDTEAFF. The CDR3 coding sequence is TGCAGCGTCTTCCGGGACAGGGGGCAAGATACTGAAGCTTTCTTT.

The V gene is TRBV27, the J gene TRBJ1-1; tentative D call: TRBD1 (5 bases). Germline V gives CDR1 MNHEY, CDR2 SMNVEV (reference sequence). The CDR3 contains 13 residues. Trimming pared 3 bases from V and 0 bases from J, leaving 5 bases between. The CDR3 reads CASSLGLNTEAFF. The CDR3 bases are TGTGCCAGCAGTTTGGGGCTGAACACTGAAGCTTTCTTT.

The rearrangement uses TRBV25-1 and TRBJ2-3; 8 nucleotides align to TRBD2. CDR3 length equals 16 residues. V was pared by 6 bases and J by 4 bases, with 12 bases of the junction left unmatched. From germline, CDR1 is MGHDK and CDR2 SYGVNS. CDR3 sequence reads: CASSEASGRFSDTQYF. The DNA of the CDR3 is TGTGCCAGCAGCGAGGCGAGCGGGAGATTTTCAGATACGCAGTATTTT. The full variable domain, rest sourced from reference TRBV25-1 and TRBJ2-3, is EADIYQTPRYLVIGTGKKITLECSQTMGHDKMYWYQQDPGMELHLIHYSYGVNSTEKGDLSSESTVSRIRTEHFPLTLESARPSHTSQYLCASSEASGRFSDTQYFGPGTRLTVL.

The rearrangement uses TRBV5-8 and TRBJ2-1; the D is unclear. Germline values: CDR1 SGHTS, CDR2 YDEGEE. The CDR3 has 13 amino acids. The ends were cut back, 0 bases at V and 8 bases at J, with 9 bases in the middle. The CDR3, as DNA: TGTGCCAGCAGCTTGGCCGGTCTCCATGAGCAGTTCTTC. This encodes CASSLAGLHEQFF.

The CDR3 here is CASSARGDTEAFF. CDR3 nucleotide sequence: TGTGCCAGCAGCGCCCGGGGTGACACTGAAGCTTTCTTT. The chain joins TRBV14 to TRBJ1-1, with unresolved D. The CDR3 runs to 13 residues. The V gene lost 5 bases and the J gene lost 3 bases, with 10 bases spanning the gap. Germline CDR1 and CDR2: SGHDN and FVKESK.

This rearrangement joins TRBV20-1 to TRBJ2-5; D is perhaps TRBD1 (6 bases). Germline CDR1 DFQATT, CDR2 SNEGSKA (reference sequence). This CDR3 is built from 11 residues. In DNA form, the CDR3 reads TGCTCAGGACAGACCACGGGGACCCAGTACTTC. Translating it yields CSGQTTGTQYF.

J is TRBJ2-5 and V is TRBV28, with D tentatively TRBD1 (6 bases). Germline V gene sequence: CDR1 MDHEN, CDR2 SYDVKM. Between the trimmed V and J ends, which lost 4 bases and 5 bases, there was a span of 20 bases. CDR3 length: 16 amino acids. The CDR3 DNA reads TGTGCCAGCAGTTGCTATTGGACAGATCCCTCGGAGACCCAGTACTTC. It specifies CASSCYWTDPSETQYF.

The rearrangement links TRBV6-5 to TRBJ2-7; 9 bases are a match to TRBD2. The CDR3 has 15 residues. With V trimmed by 6 bases and J by 3 bases, 9 bases remained unmatched. CDR1 is MNHEY and CDR2 is SVGAGI in the germline V gene. The CDR3 DNA is TGTGCCAGCAGGAGGAGCGGGAGGACCTACTACGAGCAGTACTTC. It yields the protein CASRRSGRTYYEQYF.

The chain has TRBV6-1 and TRBJ2-2; TRBD2 matches at 7 bases. CDR1 and CDR2 from the germline V gene are MNHNS and SASEGT. The CDR3 spans 17 residues. V was pared by 1 base and J by 5 bases, with 10 bases of the junction left unmatched. CDR3 amino acids: CASSEVSGGAVTGELFF. For the CDR3, the DNA is TGTGCCAGCAGTGAAGTGTCGGGAGGCGCCGTAACCGGGGAGCTGTTTTTT.

The chain links TRBV9 to TRBJ2-6, with 8 bases aligning to TRBD1. The CDR3 is made up of 13 amino acids. J gave up 2 bases and V 10 bases, and 2 bases lay outside the gene matches. Germline V gene data show CDR1 as SGDLS and CDR2 as YYNGEE. For the CDR3, the DNA is TGTGCCTCCAGGGGGCCTGGGGCCAACGTCCTGACTTTC. It is translated as CASRGPGANVLTF.

The chain couples TRBV28 to TRBJ2-5; TRBD1 matches at 10 bases. Germline V gene lookup returns CDR1 MDHEN and CDR2 SYDVKM. There are 15 residues in the CDR3. The V gene end was trimmed by 7 bases and the J gene end by 9 bases; junction bases not matched to a gene: 14. This CDR3 reads CASTRILDRGEAQYF. The CDR3 bases are TGTGCCAGCACCCGTATTTTGGACAGGGGGGAAGCCCAGTACTTC.

V usage is TRBV7-2 and J usage is TRBJ2-5; D is ambiguous. V lost 2 bases and J lost 1, with 11 bases in between. CDR3 size: 15 residues. Germline loops: CDR1 SGHTA, CDR2 FQGNSA. CDR3 sequence reads: CASSLTPFSQETQYF. For the CDR3, the DNA is TGTGCCAGCAGCTTAACACCATTTTCCCAAGAGACCCAGTACTTC.

This clone occurred once. The chain joins TRBV9 to TRBJ1-2; no clear D gene. The CDR3 runs 12 residues. CDR1 and CDR2 from the germline V gene are SGDLS and YYNGEE. V gave up 3 bases and J gave up 4 bases, with 7 bases separating them. CDR3 coding DNA: TGTGCCAGCAGCGCGACTGTCTATGGCTACACCTTC. Translation gives CASSATVYGYTF.

The chain joins TRBV7-4 to TRBJ2-3, with 10 positions matching TRBD2. The germline gives CDR1 SGHVT, CDR2 SQSDAQ. This CDR3 is built from 21 residues. V gave up 1 base and J gave up 6 bases; unmatched junction bases: 22. DNA for the CDR3: TGTGCCAGCAGCTTAGTCCCTGCCAGGTGCTCCAGAGCGGGAGGGCCGGATACGCAGTATTTT. Protein sequence: CASSLVPARCSRAGGPDTQYF.

The chain joins TRBV6-5 to TRBJ2-3; possibly TRBD2 for D (5 bases). The CDR3 has 14 amino acids. V was cut by 1 base and J by 6 bases, with 11 bases left in between. Germline V gives CDR1 MNHEY, CDR2 SVGAGI. This chain's CDR3 is CASSYLRVDDTQYF. CDR3 DNA: TGTGCCAGCAGTTACTTGAGGGTGGACGATACGCAGTATTTT.

This sequence joins TRBV28 and TRBJ2-1; 9 nucleotides line up with TRBD2. Germline V gene sequence: CDR1 MDHEN, CDR2 SYDVKM. V lost 6 bases and J lost 7; bases outside the gene matches: 13. This CDR3 contains 16 residues. This CDR3 reads CASRSSRLAGANEQFF. CDR3 nucleotide sequence: TGTGCCAGCAGATCCTCAAGATTAGCGGGAGCGAATGAGCAGTTCTTC.

The chain is built from TRBV6-5 and TRBJ1-3; possibly TRBD1 for D (6 bases). Germline values: CDR1 MNHEY, CDR2 SVGAGI. The CDR3 runs 15 residues. V lost 0 bases to trimming and J lost 2 bases, with 8 bases between them. This CDR3 reads CASSYSGTTGNTIYF. The CDR3, as DNA: TGTGCCAGCAGTTACTCGGGGACAACTGGAAACACCATATATTTT.

The chain uses TRBV5-3 and TRBJ1-1, with unresolved D. TRBV5-3 carries the ORF label, with uncertain function. V shed 2 bases and J shed 11 bases, with 4 bases lying between them. CDR3 size: 9 residues. The CDR3 sequence is CARSFRAFF. The DNA for the CDR3 is TGTGCCAGAAGCTTCCGGGCTTTCTTT.

The rearrangement links TRBV10-1 to TRBJ1-1, with a tentative D call TRBD1 (5 bases). Trimming removed 2 bases from V and 11 bases from J, with 15 bases in between. Per the germline V gene, CDR1 is WNHNN and CDR2 is SYGVQD (reference sequence). CDR3 length: 13 amino acids. CDR3 sequence (DNA): TGCGCCAGCAGTGAGAGGGTAGGGGAATCGGCTTTCTTT. Protein: CASSERVGESAFF.